This T cell receptor (beta chain) was profiled in a study of cytomegalovirus exposure and HLA in healthy donors. Turning to this clone: What it binds is unknown.

The CDR3 runs 17 residues. V shed 1 base, J shed 4 bases, and the junction held 7 bases outside the gene matches. CDR1 SEHNR and CDR2 FQNEAQ come from the germline V gene (reference sequence). The PCR was carried out with 60 Vbeta primers and 13 Jbeta primers. Here immunoSEQ multiplex PCR was the method, and the copy in TCRdb shows in-frame clones only, minus some. The sample contains under 95,000 clones, roughly 74% of which appear only once. Overall study findings and caveats: Many donors shared some public TCRs, even though most TCR sequences were rare. Cytomegalovirus status was reportedly diagnosed by the classifier with high specificity and sensitivity. In vitro, a few CMV-associated chains proved specific for CMV antigens. An analysis done earlier found most TCR beta V segments productive about 87% or about 30% of the time.

Material for sequencing was PBMCs. The chain links TRBV7-9 to TRBJ1-5; 10 bases agree with TRBD1. The TCR comes from a man aged 35-49 years in good health and CMV-seronegative. The CDR3: CASSLGLDRGENQPQHF. CDR3 coding DNA: TGTGCCAGCAGCTTAGGATTGGACAGGGGGGAAAATCAGCCCCAGCATTTT.